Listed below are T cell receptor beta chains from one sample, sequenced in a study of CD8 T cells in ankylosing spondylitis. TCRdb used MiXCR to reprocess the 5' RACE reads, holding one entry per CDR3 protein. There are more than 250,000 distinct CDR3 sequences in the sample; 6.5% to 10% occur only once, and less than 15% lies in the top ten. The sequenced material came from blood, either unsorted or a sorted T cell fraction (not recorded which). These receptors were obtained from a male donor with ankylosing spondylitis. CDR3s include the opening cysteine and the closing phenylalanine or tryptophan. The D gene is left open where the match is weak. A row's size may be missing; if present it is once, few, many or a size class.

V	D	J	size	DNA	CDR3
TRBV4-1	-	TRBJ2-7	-	TGCGCCAGCAGCCAAGAATGGGGCAAGGACGAGCAGTACTTC	CASSQEWGKDEQYF
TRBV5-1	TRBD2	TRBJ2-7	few	TGCGCCAGCACGGGACTAGGCTCTTACGAGCAGTACTTC	CASTGLGSYEQYF
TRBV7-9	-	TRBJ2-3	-	TGTGCCAGCAGCCACGGACGAGTCCTTAGCACAGATACGCAGTATTTT	CASSHGRVLSTDTQYF
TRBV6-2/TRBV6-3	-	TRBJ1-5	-	TGTGCCAGCAGTTATCAGAGCAATCAGCCCCAGCATTTT	CASSYQSNQPQHF
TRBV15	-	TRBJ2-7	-	TGTGCCACCAGCAGAGACGGCTTGGACAACGAGCAGTACTTC	CATSRDGLDNEQYF
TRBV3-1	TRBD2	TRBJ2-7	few	TGTGCCAGCAGACTAGGACTAGCGGGAGGACACGAGCAGTACTTC	CASRLGLAGGHEQYF
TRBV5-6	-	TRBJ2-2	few	TGTGCCAGCAGCTTGTTCCATCGAGGGAACACCGGGGAGCTGTTTTTT	CASSLFHRGNTGELFF
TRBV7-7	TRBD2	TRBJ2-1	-	TGTGCCATCTCGAGTCCGCTAGCGGGAGAACCCTCCTCCTACAATGAGCAGTTCTTC	CAISSPLAGEPSSYNEQFF
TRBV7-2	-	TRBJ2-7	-	TGTGCCAGCAGCTTCGGCCCCGGGCAGTACTTC	CASSFGPGQYF
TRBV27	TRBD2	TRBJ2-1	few	TGTGCCAGCACCTTAAGCGGGAGGGCCTACGGGGGCTACAATGAGCAGTTCTTC	CASTLSGRAYGGYNEQFF
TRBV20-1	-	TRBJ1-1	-	TGCAGTGCTAGATACCCGACGGGGCCCACTGAAGCTTTCTTT	CSARYPTGPTEAFF
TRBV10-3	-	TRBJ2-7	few	TGTGCCATCAGCCCTCGGAGCGAGTGGGCCGAGCAGTACTTC	CAISPRSEWAEQYF
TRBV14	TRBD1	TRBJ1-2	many	TGTGCCAGCAGCCAGGACAGGGCTGGCTACACCTTC	CASSQDRAGYTF
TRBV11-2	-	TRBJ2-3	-	TGTGCCAGCACAGCTTATCGAGGCACAGATACGCAGTATTTT	CASTAYRGTDTQYF
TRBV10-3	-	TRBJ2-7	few	TGTGCCATCAGTGAGTCTAGGACAAATAATTCACCTTACGAGCAGTACTTC	CAISESRTNNSPYEQYF
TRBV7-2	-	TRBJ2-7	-	TGTGCCAGCAGCCACACACCGCTGAGCTCCTACGAGCAGTACTTC	CASSHTPLSSYEQYF
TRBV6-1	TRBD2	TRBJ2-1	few	TGTGCCAGCAGTGTTCTGAGCGGGAGGGTCAACAATGAGCAGTTCTTC	CASSVLSGRVNNEQFF
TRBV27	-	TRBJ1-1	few	TGTGCCAGCAGTTTATCAATCAGCAATGAAGCTTTCTTT	CASSLSISNEAFF
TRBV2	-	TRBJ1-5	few	TGTGCCAGCAGGGAACAGGGTGTGGTTCAGCCCCAGCATTTT	CASREQGVVQPQHF
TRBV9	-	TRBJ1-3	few	TGTGCCAGCAGCCACCGTCTAGAGGGGCGTAGAGGAAACACCATATATTTT	CASSHRLEGRRGNTIYF
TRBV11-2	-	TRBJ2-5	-	TGTGCCAGCAGCTTAGATGGGGATAGTCTTGAGACCCAGTACTTC	CASSLDGDSLETQYF
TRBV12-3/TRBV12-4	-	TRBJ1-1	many	TGTGCCAGCAGTTTGGGACACCTGGACACTGAAGCTTTCTTT	CASSLGHLDTEAFF
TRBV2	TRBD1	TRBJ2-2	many	TGTGCCAGCACCCGGACAGGGGGCTACACTACTGGGGAGCTGTTTTTT	CASTRTGGYTTGELFF
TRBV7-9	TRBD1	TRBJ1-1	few	TGTGCCAGCAGAAAAGACCCAGGGGGCAGCCCTGAAGCTTTCTTT	CASRKDPGGSPEAFF
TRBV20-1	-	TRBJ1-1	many	TGCAGTGCTGAGGGTTGGAGCACTGAAGCTTTCTTT	CSAEGWSTEAFF
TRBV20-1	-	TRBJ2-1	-	TGCAGTGCTCCTGACGTTGCCAAGAGCTCCTACAATGAGCAGTTCTTC	CSAPDVAKSSYNEQFF
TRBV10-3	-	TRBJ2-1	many	TGTGCCATCAGTGATCTAAATTTGGGGCCAAATGAGCAGTTCTTC	CAISDLNLGPNEQFF
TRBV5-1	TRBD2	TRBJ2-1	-	TGCGCCAGCAGCCTAGCCGGGACTAGCAACTACAATGAGCAGTTCTTC	CASSLAGTSNYNEQFF
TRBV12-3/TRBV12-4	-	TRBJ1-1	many	TGTGCCAGCAGTTTAAGGTTAGGGGTCGAAGGCACTGAAGCTTTCTTT	CASSLRLGVEGTEAFF
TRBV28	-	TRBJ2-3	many	TGTGCCAGCAGTCCCTCGGACTGGAGCACAGATACGCAGTATTTT	CASSPSDWSTDTQYF